Below, one TCR beta chain is given with its context. The antigen is not known. The germline V gene encodes CDR1 LGHNA and CDR2 YNFKEQ. The CDR3 spans 16 residues. The V and J ends lost 4 bases and 2 bases, in that order; junction bases with no gene match: 6. This entry is derived from a study of identical twins. Whole-study results and caveats: Potential partial confounding of zero-insertion analyses by invariant MAIT and iNKT cells was noted. There was more out-of-frame TCR alpha sharing in monozygotic twins than models estimated. Excess sharing between twins was weaker in beta out-of-frame sequences.

TCRdb fed the 5' RACE reads into MiXCR, producing one record per CDR3 protein. This table has 200,000 to 250,000 distinct CDR3 sequences, 10% to 15% appearing once. With no exceptions, donors were healthy Caucasians. This sample also appeared in a second study, on yellow fever vaccine responses in identical twins.

V and J are TRBV4-2 and TRBJ2-7; 12 nucleotides match TRBD2. The TCR sequence derives from a woman younger than 35 in good health. Source material: memory (CD45RO+) T cells sorted from blood. Here the CDR3 DNA reads TGTGCCAGCAGCCCCCAACTAGCGGGAGGCACCTACGAGCAGTACTTC. It translates to CASSPQLAGGTYEQYF.